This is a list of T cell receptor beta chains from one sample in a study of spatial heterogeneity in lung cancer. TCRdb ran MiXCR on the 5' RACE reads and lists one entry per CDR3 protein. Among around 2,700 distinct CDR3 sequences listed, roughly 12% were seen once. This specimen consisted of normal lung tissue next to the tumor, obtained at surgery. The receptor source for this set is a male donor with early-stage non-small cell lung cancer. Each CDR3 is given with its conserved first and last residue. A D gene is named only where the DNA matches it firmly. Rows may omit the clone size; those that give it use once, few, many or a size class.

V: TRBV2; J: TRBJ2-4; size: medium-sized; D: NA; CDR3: CASTGKNIQYF; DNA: TGTGCCAGCACCGGCAAAAACATTCAGTACTTC
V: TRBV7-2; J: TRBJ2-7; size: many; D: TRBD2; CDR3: CASSSLAGGYEQYF; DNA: TGTGCCAGCAGTTCCTTAGCGGGAGGGTACGAGCAGTACTTC
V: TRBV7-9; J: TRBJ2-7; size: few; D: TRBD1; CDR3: CASSSHLTGGLYEQYF; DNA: TGTGCCAGCAGCTCCCACCTGACAGGGGGTCTCTACGAGCAGTACTTC
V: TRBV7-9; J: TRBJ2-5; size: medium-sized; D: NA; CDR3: CASSSWETQYF; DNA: TGTGCCAGCAGCTCCTGGGAGACCCAGTACTTC
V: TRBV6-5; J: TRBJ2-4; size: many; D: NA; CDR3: CASSYEAGSKNIQYF; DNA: TGTGCCAGCAGTTACGAGGCAGGGTCCAAAAACATTCAGTACTTC
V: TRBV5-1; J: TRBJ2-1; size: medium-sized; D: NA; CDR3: CASSYSSYNEQFF; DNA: TGCGCCAGCAGCTACAGCTCCTACAATGAGCAGTTCTTC
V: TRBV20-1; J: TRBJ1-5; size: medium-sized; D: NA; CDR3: CSAFRQSNQPQHF; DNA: TGCAGTGCTTTTCGACAGAGCAATCAGCCCCAGCATTTT
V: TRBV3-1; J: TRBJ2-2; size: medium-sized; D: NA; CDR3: CASSPLSGELFF; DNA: TGTGCCAGCAGCCCCCTCTCAGGGGAGCTGTTTTTT
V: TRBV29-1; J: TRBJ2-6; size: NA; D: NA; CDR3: CSVARSGANVLTF; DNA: TGCAGCGTTGCCCGCTCTGGGGCCAACGTCCTGACTTTC
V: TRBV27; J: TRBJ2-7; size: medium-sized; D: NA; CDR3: CASKTLYEQYF; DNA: TGTGCCAGTAAGACCCTCTACGAGCAGTACTTC
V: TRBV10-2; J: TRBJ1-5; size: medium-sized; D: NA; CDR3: CASSEQKLGFQPQHF; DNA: TGCGCCAGCAGTGAGCAGAAGCTGGGGTTTCAGCCCCAGCATTTT
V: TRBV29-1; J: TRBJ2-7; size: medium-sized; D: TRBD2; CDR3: CSVEGAGDYEQYF; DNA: TGCAGCGTTGAAGGAGCGGGGGACTACGAGCAGTACTTC
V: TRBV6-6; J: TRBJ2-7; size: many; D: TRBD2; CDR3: CASSFSGLAWYEQYF; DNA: TGTGCCAGCAGTTTCTCGGGACTAGCGTGGTACGAGCAGTACTTC
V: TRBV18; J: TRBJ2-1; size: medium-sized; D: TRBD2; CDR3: CASSLGGGLADEQFF; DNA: TGTGCCAGCTCTCTCGGCGGAGGACTAGCCGATGAGCAGTTCTTC
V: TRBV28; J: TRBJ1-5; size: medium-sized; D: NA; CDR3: CASSPPRGPQHF; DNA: TGTGCCAGCAGTCCCCCCCGTGGGCCCCAGCATTTT
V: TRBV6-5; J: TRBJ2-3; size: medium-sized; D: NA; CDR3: CASSYSQADTQYF; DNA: TGTGCCAGCAGTTACTCTCAGGCCGATACGCAGTATTTT
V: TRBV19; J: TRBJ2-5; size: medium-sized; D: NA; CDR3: CASKEGRVATETQYF; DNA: TGTGCCAGTAAAGAGGGCAGGGTTGCGACAGAGACCCAGTACTTC
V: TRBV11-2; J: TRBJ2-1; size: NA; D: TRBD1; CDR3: CASSQVTGSYNEQFF; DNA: TGTGCCAGCAGCCAGGTGACAGGGAGTTACAATGAGCAGTTCTTC
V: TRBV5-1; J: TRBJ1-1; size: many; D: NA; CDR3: CASSLTLNTEAFF; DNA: TGCGCCAGCAGCTTGACTCTGAACACTGAAGCTTTCTTT
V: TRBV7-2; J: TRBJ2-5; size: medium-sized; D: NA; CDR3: CASSLALLGSTETQYF; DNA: TGTGCCAGCAGCTTAGCCCTACTAGGGAGTACAGAGACCCAGTACTTC
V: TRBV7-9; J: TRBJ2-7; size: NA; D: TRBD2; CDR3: CASSPSGPSYEQYF; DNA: TGTGCCAGCAGTCCTAGCGGGCCCTCCTACGAGCAGTACTTC
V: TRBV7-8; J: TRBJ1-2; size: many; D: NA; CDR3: CASSLRLGDRSGSPYGYTF; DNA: TGTGCCAGCAGCTTAAGGTTGGGAGATAGATCAGGGAGCCCATATGGCTACACCTTC
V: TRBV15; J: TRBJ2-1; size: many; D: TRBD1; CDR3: CATSRDLHRGSEQFF; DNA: TGTGCCACCAGCAGAGATTTGCACAGGGGAAGTGAGCAGTTCTTC
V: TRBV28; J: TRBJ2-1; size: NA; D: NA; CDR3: CASSYHRDWGSYNEQFF; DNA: TGTGCCAGCAGTTACCACCGGGACTGGGGCTCCTACAATGAGCAGTTCTTC
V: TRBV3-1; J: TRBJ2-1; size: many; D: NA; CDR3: CASLHQASYNEQFF; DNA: TGTGCCAGCCTCCACCAGGCCTCCTACAATGAGCAGTTCTTC
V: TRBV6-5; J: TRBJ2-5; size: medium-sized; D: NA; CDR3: CASSPQGPQETQYF; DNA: TGTGCCAGCAGTCCGCAGGGGCCCCAAGAGACCCAGTACTTC
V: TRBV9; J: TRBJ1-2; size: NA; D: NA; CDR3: CASTPGNGRANWYGYTF; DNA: TGTGCCAGCACCCCGGGAAATGGCAGGGCGAACTGGTATGGCTACACCTTC
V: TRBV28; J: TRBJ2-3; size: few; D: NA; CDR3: CASSFDSGTSTDTQYF; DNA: TGTGCCAGCAGTTTCGATAGCGGTACTAGCACAGATACGCAGTATTTT
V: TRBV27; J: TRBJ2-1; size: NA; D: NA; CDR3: CASSLSTGGNNEQFF; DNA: TGTGCCAGCAGTTTATCTACGGGGGGCAACAATGAGCAGTTCTTC
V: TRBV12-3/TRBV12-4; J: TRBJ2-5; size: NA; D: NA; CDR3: CASSQRRGQETQYF; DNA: TGTGCCAGCAGCCAAAGGAGGGGCCAAGAGACCCAGTACTTC
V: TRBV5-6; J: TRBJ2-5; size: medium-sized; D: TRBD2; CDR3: CASISRTSGSFGETQYF; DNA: TGTGCCAGCATCTCCCGGACTAGCGGGAGTTTCGGAGAGACCCAGTACTTC
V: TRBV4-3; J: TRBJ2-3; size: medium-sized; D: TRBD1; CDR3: CASSQDRTTGGMTDTQYF; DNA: TGCGCCAGCAGCCAAGATAGAACTACAGGGGGGATGACAGATACGCAGTATTTT
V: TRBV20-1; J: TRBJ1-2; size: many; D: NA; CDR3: CSAMTENYGYTF; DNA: TGCAGTGCTATGACAGAAAACTATGGCTACACCTTC
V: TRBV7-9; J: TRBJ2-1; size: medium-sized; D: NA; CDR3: CASSSGRSYNEQFF; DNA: TGTGCCAGCAGCTCCGGACGGAGTTACAATGAGCAGTTCTTC
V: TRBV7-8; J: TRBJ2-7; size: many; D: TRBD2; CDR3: CASRPRTGGREQYF; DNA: TGTGCCAGCAGACCCCGGACGGGGGGGAGGGAGCAGTACTTC
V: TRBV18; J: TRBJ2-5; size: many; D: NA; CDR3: CASSPAEETQYF; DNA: TGTGCCAGCTCACCAGCCGAAGAGACCCAGTACTTC
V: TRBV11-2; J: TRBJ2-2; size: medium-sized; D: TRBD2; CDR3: CASSLAGGTGELFF; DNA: TGTGCCAGCAGCCTAGCGGGAGGTACCGGGGAGCTGTTTTTT
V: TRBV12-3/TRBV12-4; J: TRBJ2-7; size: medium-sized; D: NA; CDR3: CASSSGFHEQYF; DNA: TGTGCCAGCAGCTCCGGGTTTCACGAGCAGTACTTC
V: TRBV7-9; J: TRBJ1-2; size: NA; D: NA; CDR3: CASSLGNYGYTF; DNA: TGTGCCAGCAGCTTAGGGAACTATGGCTACACCTTC
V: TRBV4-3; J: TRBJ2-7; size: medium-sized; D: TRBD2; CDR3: CASSRHAFTSGRPWEQYF; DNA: TGCGCCAGCAGCCGCCACGCCTTCACAAGCGGGAGGCCGTGGGAGCAGTACTTC
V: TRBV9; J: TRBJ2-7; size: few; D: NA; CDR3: CASSSGGAYEQYF; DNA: TGTGCCAGCAGCTCCGGGGGAGCCTACGAGCAGTACTTC
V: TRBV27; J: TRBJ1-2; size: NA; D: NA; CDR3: CASSLSWGYYGYTF; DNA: TGTGCCAGCAGTTTATCGTGGGGCTACTATGGCTACACCTTC
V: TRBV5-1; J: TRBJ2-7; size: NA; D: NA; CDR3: CASSPRGGEQYF; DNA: TGCGCCAGCAGCCCCAGAGGGGGGGAGCAGTACTTC
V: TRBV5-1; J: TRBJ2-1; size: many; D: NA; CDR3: CASRNERLRDEQFF; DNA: TGCGCCAGCAGAAACGAAAGACTTAGGGATGAGCAGTTCTTC
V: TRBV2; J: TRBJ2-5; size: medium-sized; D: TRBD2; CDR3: CASTGTSLVTQYF; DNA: TGTGCCAGCACCGGGACTAGTCTGGTGACCCAGTACTTC
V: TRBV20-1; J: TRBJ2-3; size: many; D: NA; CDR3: CSARRDHTDTQYF; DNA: TGCAGTGCTCGCCGGGACCATACAGATACGCAGTATTTT
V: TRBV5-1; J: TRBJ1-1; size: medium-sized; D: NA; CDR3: CASSSRGGLGDTEAFF; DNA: TGCGCCAGCAGCTCGAGAGGGGGGCTCGGGGACACTGAAGCTTTCTTT
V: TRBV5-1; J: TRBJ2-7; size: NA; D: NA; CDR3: CASSLGPGPNEQYF; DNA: TGCGCCAGCAGCTTGGGACCAGGGCCCAACGAGCAGTACTTC
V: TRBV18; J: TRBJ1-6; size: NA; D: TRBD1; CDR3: CASSPPGTDNSPLHF; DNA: TGTGCCAGCTCACCACCAGGGACAGATAATTCACCCCTCCACTTT
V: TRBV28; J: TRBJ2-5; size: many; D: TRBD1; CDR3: CASSGFWDRETQYF; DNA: TGTGCCAGCAGCGGATTCTGGGACAGAGAGACCCAGTACTTC
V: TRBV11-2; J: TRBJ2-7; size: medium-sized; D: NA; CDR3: CASSFGGTREQYF; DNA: TGTGCCAGCAGCTTTGGCGGTACGAGGGAGCAGTACTTC
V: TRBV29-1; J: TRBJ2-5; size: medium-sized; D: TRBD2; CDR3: CSVDVLAGLQETQYF; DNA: TGCAGCGTTGATGTCCTAGCGGGGCTCCAAGAGACCCAGTACTTC
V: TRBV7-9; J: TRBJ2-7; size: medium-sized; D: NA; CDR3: CASSPQGAEQYF; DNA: TGTGCCAGCAGCCCACAAGGGGCCGAGCAGTACTTC
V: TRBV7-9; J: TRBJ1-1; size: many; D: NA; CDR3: CASSSDTEAFF; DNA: TGTGCCAGCAGTTCCGACACTGAAGCTTTCTTT
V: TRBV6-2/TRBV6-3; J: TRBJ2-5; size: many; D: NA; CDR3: CASTSLAPETQYF; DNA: TGTGCCAGCACGTCTCTCGCCCCAGAGACCCAGTACTTC